This T cell receptor beta chain was recorded in a study of immune evolution from preneoplasia to lung adenocarcinoma. This clone appeared a single time. The antigen is unknown. CDR3 length: 14 amino acids. Germline values: CDR1 LGHNA, CDR2 YNFKEQ. The V segment lost 0 bases and the J segment 6 bases; nucleotides outside the gene matches: 5. TCRdb keeps only in-frame clones here, not all; method: immunoSEQ multiplex PCR. The sample has 15,000 or so clones; approximately 86% are singletons. Resections took place in Japan or China from about 2014 to 2018. Overall study results and limits: Later-stage lesions seemingly showed higher T cell density and diversity than normal lung. From normal lung to invasive adenocarcinoma, top clone frequencies appeared to decrease. Highest clonality occurred in KRAS-mutant, not EGFR-mutant or double wild-type, nodules.

This rearrangement joins TRBV4-2 to TRBJ2-7; the match to TRBD1 covers 7 bases. The receptor was isolated from a person between 70 and 80 years old with invasive lung adenocarcinoma. Input material: FFPE invasive lung adenocarcinoma tissue. CDR3 residues: CASSQDRGFVEQYF. The DNA of the CDR3 is TGTGCCAGCAGCCAAGACAGGGGGTTCGTCGAGCAGTACTTC.